This TCR beta chain is from a study of beta chain features in type 1 diabetes. Since all of the isolated RNA was reverse transcribed, expressed TCRB transcripts were what got sequenced. The method was immunoSEQ multiplex PCR; TCRdb's version includes in-frame clones alone and lacks a portion of them. The profile shows about 290,000 clones, 8% of them singletons. With 3 bases removed from V and 6 bases from J, the gap between germline ends came to 6 bases. The CDR3 runs 12 residues. Germline loops: CDR1 SGHTA, CDR2 FQGNSA. Sequencing was done on a sample of central memory CD4+ T cells from blood. The sequence derives from a woman under 30 in good health. This chain links TRBV7-2 with TRBJ1-5; D is unresolved. This chain's CDR3 is CASSFYSQPQHF. CDR3 nucleotide sequence: TGTGCCAGCAGCTTCTACAGTCAGCCCCAGCATTTT.